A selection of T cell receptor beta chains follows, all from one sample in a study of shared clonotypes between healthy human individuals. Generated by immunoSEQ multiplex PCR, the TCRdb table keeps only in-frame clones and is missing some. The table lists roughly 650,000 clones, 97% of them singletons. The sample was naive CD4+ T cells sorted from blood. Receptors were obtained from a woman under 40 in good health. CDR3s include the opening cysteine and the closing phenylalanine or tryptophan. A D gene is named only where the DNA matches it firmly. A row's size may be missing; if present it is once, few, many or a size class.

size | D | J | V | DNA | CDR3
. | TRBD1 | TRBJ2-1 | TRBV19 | TGTGCCAGAACAGGGGTCGGGGAGCAGTTCTTC | CARTGVGEQFF
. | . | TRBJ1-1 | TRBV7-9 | TGTGCCAGCAGCTTAGGGATCGGGCAGCCTGGGGAGACTGAAGCTTTCTTT | CASSLGIGQPGETEAFF
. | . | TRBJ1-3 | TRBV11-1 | TGTGCCAGTCGTAGGGGACGGAACTCTGGAAACACCATATATTTT | CASRRGRNSGNTIYF
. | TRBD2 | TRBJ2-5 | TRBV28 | TGTGCCAGCAGTTTCCGACCCCGGGCCCCGGGGGGAGAGACCCAGTACTTC | CASSFRPRAPGGETQYF
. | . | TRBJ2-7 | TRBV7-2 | TGTGCCAGCAGCGCTCAGTCGGTGGGGTACGAGCAGTACTTC | CASSAQSVGYEQYF
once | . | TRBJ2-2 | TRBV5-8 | TGTGCCAGCAGCTTGGGCGGACCCGGGGAGCTGTTTTTT | CASSLGGPGELFF
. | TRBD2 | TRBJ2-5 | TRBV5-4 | TGTGCCAGCAGCTCGCCGCTAGCGGGATCCCAGCCCCAGTACTTC | CASSSPLAGSQPQYF
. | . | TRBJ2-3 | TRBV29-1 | TGCAGCGTTGCAACTACAGATACGCAGTATTTT | CSVATTDTQYF
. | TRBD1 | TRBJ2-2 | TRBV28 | TGTGCCACCCACTCATCCCGGGACAGGGGTTGGGTCGGGGACACCGGGGAGCTGTTTTTT | CATHSSRDRGWVGDTGELFF
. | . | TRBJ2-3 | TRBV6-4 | TGTGCCAGCAGTGCAGGAAGGGCAGATACGCAGTATTTT | CASSAGRADTQYF
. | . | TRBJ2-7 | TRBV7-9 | TGTGCCAGCTCAAGGGCGGACGAGCAGTACTTC | CASSRADEQYF
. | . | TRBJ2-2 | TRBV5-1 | TGCGCCAGCAGCTTAGAGGTGCGGAGAACAAACACCGGGGAGCTGTTTTTT | CASSLEVRRTNTGELFF
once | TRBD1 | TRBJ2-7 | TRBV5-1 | TGCGCCAGCAGCTTGGCCGGGACAGGCTACGAGCAGTACTTC | CASSLAGTGYEQYF
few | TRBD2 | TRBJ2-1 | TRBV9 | TGTGCCAGCAGTGTTAGGGCTAGCGGGAACAATGAGCAGTTCTTC | CASSVRASGNNEQFF
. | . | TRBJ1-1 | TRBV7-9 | TGTGCCAGCAGCCCGAAGGGGGGGACCCTGAAGAACACTGAAGCTTTCTTT | CASSPKGGTLKNTEAFF
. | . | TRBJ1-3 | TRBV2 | TGTGCCAGCAGTGAAGGGTCTTACATAAGCTGGAGGGCTGGAAACACCATATATTTT | CASSEGSYISWRAGNTIYF
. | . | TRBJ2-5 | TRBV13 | TGTGCCAGCAGACGCAACGGGAACCCACAGGAGACCCAGTACTTC | CASRRNGNPQETQYF
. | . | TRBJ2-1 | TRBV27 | TGTGCCAGCAGTTCTCTCATAGAGGGAGTAGGGGACGCGGACAATGAGCAGTTCTTC | CASSSLIEGVGDADNEQFF
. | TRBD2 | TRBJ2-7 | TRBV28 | TGTGCCAGGTTGACTAGCGAACACTACGAGCAGTACTTC | CARLTSEHYEQYF
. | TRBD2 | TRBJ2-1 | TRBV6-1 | TGTGCCAGCAGTGATGGGGGGGGACTAGCTTCGGGAAGGGAGCAGTTCTTC | CASSDGGGLASGREQFF